The T cell receptor (beta chain) under discussion was sequenced for a study of metastatic and nonmetastatic thyroid tumors (TCRdb year 2020). In terms of the full investigation: For patients with malignant and with benign thyroid disease, the researchers compared repertoires between peripheral blood samples and tumor or nodule tissue samples. Overall results and qualifications from the work: In both blood and tumor samples, malignant tumors were reported to have significantly higher TCR beta diversity than benign nodules.

This clone was found a few times. Its antigen remains unidentified. It has no much larger one-base neighbor in the sample; base qualities were not kept. Library method: PCR. The sequencer was an Illumina HiSeq 4000. High-throughput sequencing was used to profile the CDR3 region of the TCR beta-chain in every patient. Processing in the source paper ran as follows. The researchers built a classifier to tell apart papillary thyroid cancer patients with distant metastasis, based on CDR3 differences among clinicopathological groups. Repertoire diversity was assessed with the Shannon index, and tumor-blood repertoire similarity with the Morisita-Horn index. Using fastp trimming at Q25 and MiXCR clonotype assembly, TCRdb reanalyzed the public sequencing data and kept in-frame beta chains. None of the V and J calls come from the authors' own analysis; TCRdb made them. This sample is represented by about 38,000 clones; about 27% of them were singletons. The ten largest clones represent about a tenth of the sample.

No patient had received any treatment before thyroid surgery. The study retrospectively analysed patient clinical samples collected from the early 2010s to the late 2010s using T-cell receptor beta sequencing. Looking up the germline V gene yields CDR1 SQVTM and CDR2 ANQGSEA. Taken from cysteine to phenylalanine, the CDR3 has 14 residues. The kept DNA is CDR3 alone, 42 bases in frame from the first base. A distance of 16 bases separates the germline ends of V and J, which lose 5 bases and 3 bases respectively. Sequencing was carried out using blood. The sequence joins TRBV29-1 to TRBJ1-1; TRBD1 is a possible D gene, resting on 5 matching bases. The TCR sequence derives from a male donor with papillary thyroid cancer or a benign thyroid nodule (not recorded which). Some clones in this sample may be carry-over from other donors' samples. The nucleotide sequence reads TGCAGCGTTCGATCCAACGCCAGGGACACTGAAGCTTTCTTT. This gives the protein CSVRSNARDTEAFF.